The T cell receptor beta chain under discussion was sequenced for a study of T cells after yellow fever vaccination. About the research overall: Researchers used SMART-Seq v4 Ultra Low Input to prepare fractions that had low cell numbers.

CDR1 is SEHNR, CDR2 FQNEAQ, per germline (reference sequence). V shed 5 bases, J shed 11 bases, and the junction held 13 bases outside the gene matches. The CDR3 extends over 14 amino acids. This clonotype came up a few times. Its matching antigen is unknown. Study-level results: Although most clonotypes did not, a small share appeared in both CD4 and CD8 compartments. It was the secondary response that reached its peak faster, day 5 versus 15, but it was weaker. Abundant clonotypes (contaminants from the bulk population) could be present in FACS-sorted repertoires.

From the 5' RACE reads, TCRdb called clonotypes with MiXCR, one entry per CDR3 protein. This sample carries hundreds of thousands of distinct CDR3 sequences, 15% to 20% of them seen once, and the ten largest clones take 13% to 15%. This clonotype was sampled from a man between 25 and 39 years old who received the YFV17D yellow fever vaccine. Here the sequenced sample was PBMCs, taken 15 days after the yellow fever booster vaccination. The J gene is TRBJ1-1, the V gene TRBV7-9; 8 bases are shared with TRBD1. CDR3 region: CASSDRQGFTGAFF. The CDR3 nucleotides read TGTGCCAGCAGCGATCGACAGGGGTTCACTGGGGCTTTCTTT.